This note documents a single T cell receptor beta chain sequence. There is no known antigen for this receptor. No much larger clone exists at a distance of one base, and base qualities are not known. The source of the sample is a study of T cells in Graves' hyperthyroidism and ophthalmopathy (dated by TCRdb to the late 2010s). At the level of the whole study: Peripheral blood was sampled at the time of initial diagnosis, prior to any treatment. To identify TCR V-J signatures that set the groups apart, the researchers used a discovery cohort of 95 to 100 patients, made up of roughly 45 with Graves' ophthalmopathy and 57 with stable Graves' hyperthyroidism. An independent validation cohort of around 19 hyperthyroidism patients and more than 15 patients who later progressed to ophthalmopathy tested prospective prediction of ophthalmopathy. For training and testing, the roughly 93 patients in the discovery cohort were randomly divided in a 7:3 ratio. In addition, the study compared T-cell repertoires in thyroid tissue and in blood from six Graves' hyperthyroidism patients. Once sampling was done, hyperthyroidism patients were given methimazole at a starting dose of 30 mg daily, whereas ophthalmopathy patients were given high-dose intravenous methylprednisolone. The paper describes TCR Vbeta CDR3 sequencing of 120 to 150 peripheral blood samples, made up of about 41 ophthalmopathy patients, some 76 hyperthyroidism patients and 17 progressor patients.

The CDR3 holds 15 amino acids from the cysteine to the phenylalanine. Left in the record is the CDR3 DNA by itself, 45 bases read in frame from the first base. The junction carries 13 bases between V and J, which are trimmed by 3 bases and 1 base respectively. Reading the germline V gene (reference sequence) gives CDR1 DFQATT and CDR2 SNEGSKA. What the work shows at the level of the full study, not this receptor alone: Blood samples also contained most of the expanded thyroid clonotypes (frequency above 0.001), which suggests that blood repertoires may reflect thyroid immune responses. In cross-validation, a model built on a 13 V-J signature told ophthalmopathy apart from stable hyperthyroidism with approximately 90% sensitivity and around 83% specificity, and in testing the same model reached 80%/75%. Sample size was not statistically predetermined, and blinding of investigators to group allocation was not performed. In validation, the model predicted progression to ophthalmopathy with approximately 69% sensitivity and 72% to 85% specificity, a median of 6.5 months before onset.

Hyperthyroidism patients were newly diagnosed, with disease duration under 2 months, and aged 18 to 65 years. Exclusion was applied to patients with uncontrolled infections, other autoimmune diseases, pregnancy or lactation. Diagnoses were based on clinical symptoms, serum thyroxine and TRAb, thyroid ultrasound and orbital computed tomography. For progressor patients, blood was drawn at the first diagnosis of hyperthyroidism, before any ophthalmopathy symptoms had appeared. Ficoll-Paque density gradient centrifugation was used to isolate PBMCs from 9.5 to 10 ml of fresh peripheral blood. Progressor patients were initially diagnosed with Graves' hyperthyroidism and developed ophthalmopathy during follow-up. Trizol reagent was used to extract total RNA, and RNA quality was then checked on an Agilent 2100 Bioanalyzer. Amplification of TCR beta CDR3 regions was carried out from RNA transcripts. For the first round of RT-PCR on the TCR CDR3, the HTBI primer set was used together with the Qiagen OneStep RT-PCR kit. Libraries were constructed in a second round of multiplex PCR, after which size selection and purification were carried out. Paired-end sequencing of the libraries was performed with 100 bp reads on an Illumina HiSeq2000. From the authors' description of their analysis: SOAPnuke was used to process the raw data, with reads discarded if the reads contained adapters or uncalled bases, had a mean Phred below 15, or lacked an exact constant-primer or identifier match. COPE v1.2.5 was used to merge the high-quality paired reads, and each unique nucleotide sequence was defined as a clonotype. MiTCR v1.1 was used to align the clonotypes against IMGT TRBV, TRBD and TRBJ reference segments. The analysis included only V-J combinations with a frequency above 0.0001, which together covered roughly 99% of the repertoires. The TCS score was defined as F50 (clonal expansion) divided by E x V (chaos), with BLOSUM62-based TCRdist calculated between CDR3 peptides within each V-J. Welch's t-statistics and random forest reduced around 520 V-J features to roughly 13, which were used in a naive Bayes classifier (R e1071). TCRdb reworked the public reads: Q25 trimming with fastp, MiXCR clone assembly, productive beta chains retained. A single entry per CDR3 protein holds the most common genes and DNA from its merged rows. Clone size and V and J calls follow TCRdb, not the original study. A total of 650,000 to 850,000 distinct CDR3 sequences appear in this sample, over 15% of them only once. Approximately 15% of the sample is taken by the ten largest.

The origin of this receptor is a woman aged 50 to 60 with Graves' hyperthyroidism that later progressed to Graves' ophthalmopathy. Sequences were obtained from blood. The rearranged segments are TRBV20-1 and TRBJ2-4; the D gene is perhaps TRBD1 or TRBD2, as each covers 5 bases. At the DNA level, the sequence is TGCAGTGCTAGTTCCCTGGGGGTGGCCAAAAACATTCAGTACTTC. Its protein product is CSASSLGVAKNIQYF.